Listed below are T cell receptor beta chains from one sample, sequenced in a study of blood T cell repertoires in COVID-19. TCRdb's table, derived via immunoSEQ multiplex PCR, lists solely in-frame clones and lacks some. The profile shows 200,000 to 300,000 clones, roughly 90% of them singletons. The sequencing input was PBMCs or T cells enriched from blood (not recorded which). The receptor source for this set is a woman under 40 with acute COVID-19. Both conserved end residues are part of each CDR3. A D gene is named only where the DNA matches it firmly. The listing skips clone size in some rows; elsewhere it reads once, few, many or a size class.

TRBJ1-5 | NA | 17 | TRBV18 | NA | TGTGCCAGCTCACCTGGGGAGACGTATTATAGCAATCAGCCCCAGCATTTT | CASSPGETYYSNQPQHF
TRBJ1-1 | NA | 14 | TRBV30 | TRBD1 | TGTGCCTTTACACGACAGGGTATGAACACTGAAGCTTTCTTT | CAFTRQGMNTEAFF
TRBJ2-6 | NA | 16 | TRBV2 | NA | TGTGCCAGCGGGGGCGTGGGGAACTCTGGGGCCAACGTCCTGACTTTC | CASGGVGNSGANVLTF
TRBJ2-7 | NA | 14 | TRBV5-1 | NA | TGCGCCAGCAGCTTGGAACAGGGCCTTTTCGAGCAGTACTTC | CASSLEQGLFEQYF
TRBJ1-1 | NA | 13 | TRBV30 | TRBD1 | TGTGCCTGGAAACAGGGGCAGCTCACTGAAGCTTTCTTT | CAWKQGQLTEAFF
TRBJ2-2 | few | 16 | TRBV4-3 | TRBD1 | TGCGCCAGCAGCCAGGGACGGACAGGGATCACCGGGGAGCTGTTTTTT | CASSQGRTGITGELFF
TRBJ1-5 | NA | 15 | TRBV7-2 | NA | TGTGCCAGCAGCGCCGCCTCAGGGCTTAATCAGCCCCAGCATTTT | CASSAASGLNQPQHF
TRBJ2-2 | NA | 15 | TRBV7-9 | NA | TGTGCCAGCAGCGCCGGACTGATGAACACCGGGGAGCTGTTTTTT | CASSAGLMNTGELFF
TRBJ1-5 | NA | 12 | TRBV7-2 | NA | TGTGCCAGCAGCCAGGATGCGGGACCCCAGCATTTT | CASSQDAGPQHF
TRBJ1-2 | NA | 12 | TRBV28 | NA | TGTGCCAGCAGATCAGGTGGTCGTGGCTACACCTTC | CASRSGGRGYTF